One sample yielded the 10 T cell receptor beta chains listed below, sequenced in a study of T cells in Graves' hyperthyroidism and ophthalmopathy. Amplification targeted TCR beta CDR3 regions from RNA transcripts. The study used the HTBI primer set for a first-round RT-PCR of the TCR CDR3. TCRdb redid the calling of the multiplex PCR reads with MiXCR, one entry per CDR3 protein. Among 200,000 to 250,000 distinct CDR3 sequences listed, less than 20% were seen once. The sequencing sample was made of blood. These receptors were taken from a woman under 30 with Graves' ophthalmopathy.

This rearrangement joins TRBV25-1 to TRBJ2-3; D remains ambiguous. V lost 5 bases, J lost 3 bases, and 9 bases lay in between. The CDR3 has 13 amino acids. CDR1 and CDR2 from the germline V gene are MGHDK and SYGVNS. The DNA of the CDR3 is TGTGCCAGCAGTACCAGTGGGACAGATACGCAGTATTTT. Translated: CASSTSGTDTQYF.

The chain employs TRBV4-1 and TRBJ2-7, with a possible D match to TRBD2 (5 bases). This CDR3 contains 14 residues. CDR1 and CDR2 from the germline V gene are MGHRA and YSYEKL. V shed 1 base and J shed 3 bases, with 10 bases lying between them. The CDR3 sequence: CASSQVYDYYEQYF. DNA for the CDR3: TGCGCCAGCAGCCAAGTATACGACTACTACGAGCAGTACTTC.

This clonotype showed up many times. The gene calls are TRBV19 and TRBJ1-5; possible D gene TRBD1, 6 bases. This CDR3 contains 15 residues. The V and J ends lost 6 bases and 7 bases respectively, with 19 bases between them. The V gene's germline CDR1 is LNHDA and CDR2 SQIVND (reference sequence). The DNA of the CDR3 is TGTGCCAGTAGCCCTGTCGGGGGGGCGCGGCAGCCCCAGCATTTT. Its protein is CASSPVGGARQPQHF.

This clonotype was counted many times. This rearrangement joins TRBV15 to TRBJ1-4; D ambiguous. CDR3 size: 15 residues. V was clipped by 0 bases and J by 6 bases, with 11 bases between them. Per germline, CDR1 LNHNV and CDR2 YYDKDF (reference sequence). CDR3 DNA: TGTGCCACCAGCAGAGATTATGGGAGATATGAAAAACTGTTTTTT. Amino acids: CATSRDYGRYEKLFF.

This clonotype appeared a few times. This rearrangement joins TRBV20-1 to TRBJ1-4; no clear D gene. The V end lost 2 bases, the J end lost 2 bases, and 9 bases lay between the germline ends. CDR1 is DFQATT and CDR2 is SNEGSKA in the germline V gene (reference sequence). The CDR3 runs 14 residues. DNA for the CDR3: TGCAGTGCTAGATGGGTGGGGACTAATGAAAAACTGTTTTTT. This gives the protein CSARWVGTNEKLFF.

At least ten counts were recorded for this clonotype. The chain is built from TRBV7-9 and TRBJ2-1, with 11 bases lining up with TRBD2. The length of the CDR3 is 18 residues. Germline CDR1 and CDR2: SEHNR and FQNEAQ (reference sequence). The trim removed 5 bases at V and 0 bases at J, leaving 9 bases unmatched. CDR3 DNA sequence: TGTGCCAGCAGCCCCGGACTAGCGGGCCTTAGCTCCTACAATGAGCAGTTCTTC. This encodes CASSPGLAGLSSYNEQFF.

This clonotype was picked up many times. The V and J genes are TRBV3-1 and TRBJ1-2, with TRBD1 matching 7 bases. The germline V gene encodes CDR1 LGHDT and CDR2 YNNKEL (reference sequence). The V segment lost 4 bases and the J segment 3 bases; nucleotides outside the gene matches: 8. The CDR3 extends over 15 amino acids. The chain's CDR3 is CASSPWGDSYYGYTF. The CDR3 nucleotides read TGTGCCAGCAGCCCTTGGGGGGACAGTTACTATGGCTACACCTTC.

This clonotype was seen many times. In DNA, the CDR3 is TGTGCCAGCAGTTTTGCGGGACAGGGCCCTTATGGCTACACCTTC. Amino acids: CASSFAGQGPYGYTF. The chain is built from TRBV2 and TRBJ1-2; TRBD1 agrees at 9 bases. Trimming at V came to 5 bases and at J to 5 bases, leaving 9 bases not matched to a gene. CDR1 SNHLY and CDR2 FYNNEI come from the germline V gene. This CDR3 comprises 15 residues.

The chain carries TRBV24-1 and TRBJ2-3; TRBD2 matches 13 bases. Germline CDR1 reads KGHDR; CDR2 reads SFDVKD. CDR3 length: 16 residues. V dropped 9 bases and J dropped 0; count of bases not matched to a gene: 5. This CDR3 reads CATRGTSGTSTDTQYF. In nucleotides, the CDR3 is TGTGCCACCCGAGGGACTAGCGGGACTAGCACAGATACGCAGTATTTT.

This clonotype was counted at least ten times. V is TRBV27 and J is TRBJ2-1, with 10 bases identical to TRBD2. CDR1 is MNHEY, CDR2 SMNVEV, per germline (reference sequence). Trimming cost V 6 bases and J 5 bases; bases outside gene matches: 7. The CDR3 spans 15 residues. The CDR3 loop reads CASRPGLAENNEQFF. The CDR3 nucleotides are TGTGCCAGCAGACCCGGACTAGCGGAAAACAATGAGCAGTTCTTC.